The present TCR beta chain was sequenced within a study of blood T cell repertoires in COVID-19. Per the authors' pipeline: Reference gene primer amplification gave estimated nucleated cell counts. This table comes from immunoSEQ multiplex PCR, and its TCRdb copy is limited to in-frame clones, with some not included. Clone size and the V and J calls come from that table; the DNA yielded D and trimming. Among a few hundred thousand clones listed, approximately 88% were seen once. The CDR3 is made up of 15 amino acids. V was clipped by 3 bases and J by 2 bases, with 16 bases between them. The germline V gene has CDR1 DFQATT and CDR2 SNEGSKA (reference sequence).

The receptor comes from a woman aged 70 to 79 with COVID-19, enrolled during active disease. V gene TRBV20-1 combines with J gene TRBJ2-5; D perhaps matches TRBD1 (6 bases). Sequencing was done on a sample of peripheral blood. The CDR3 reads CSASPLTGLQETQYF. The CDR3 nucleotides are TGCAGTGCTAGTCCGTTGACAGGCCTTCAAGAGACCCAGTACTTC.